This paragraph reports one TCR beta chain. The antigen is not known. The CDR3 extends over 13 amino acids. Germline-derived CDR1 and CDR2 are SNHLY and FYNNEI. V shed 7 bases and J shed 9 bases, with 19 bases lying between them. Single viable CD3+CD4+CD8-CD45RO+ cells were sorted as the memory CD4+ T cells. These data come from a study of memory CD4+ T cells and cytomegalovirus serostatus. Assay used: immunoSEQ multiplex PCR; TCRdb lists only in-frame clones, some missing. Seen here are 54,000 or so clones, roughly 81% observed once, and the top ten hold 1% to 1.2%. Broader study findings: Of about 150 reported CMV TCRbeta sequences, around 62 were found in memory CD4+ repertoires.

The chain has TRBV2 and TRBJ2-7, with D possibly matching TRBD1 (6 bases). The TCR comes from an adult in good health and CMV-seronegative. Sequences were obtained from memory CD4+ T cells from blood. CDR3 protein: CASILGHPSGQYF. CDR3 DNA sequence: TGTGCCAGCATCCTGGGACACCCCAGCGGGCAGTACTTC.